This T cell receptor (beta chain) was observed in a study of T cells in localized non-small cell lung cancer. Points from the study as a whole: In adjacent lung appeared a median around 62 of the top 100 tumor clones. Because only a single region of the tumor was sequenced, heterogeneity remains possible. There was higher T cell clonality in uninvolved adjacent lung than in tumor, and it was highest there.

The repertoire was sequenced with immunoSEQ multiplex PCR; TCRdb's copy has only in-frame clones and lacks some. The table has 20,000 to 30,000 clones, approximately 83% seen once. Turning to this clone: Its antigen is currently unknown.

Germline V gene lookup returns CDR1 MNHNY and CDR2 SVGAGI (reference sequence). V lost 7 bases and J lost 5; bases outside the gene matches: 10. The CDR3 length is 15 residues. The chain combines TRBV6-6 with TRBJ2-7; 11 bases align to TRBD2. The specimen was peripheral blood, collected before any cancer treatment. The TCR sequence derives from a male donor at least 60 years old with stage II squamous cell lung carcinoma. In nucleotides, the CDR3 is TGTGCCAGCACGTCACTAGCGGGGGCCCGGGACGAGCAGTACTTC. Amino acids: CASTSLAGARDEQYF.